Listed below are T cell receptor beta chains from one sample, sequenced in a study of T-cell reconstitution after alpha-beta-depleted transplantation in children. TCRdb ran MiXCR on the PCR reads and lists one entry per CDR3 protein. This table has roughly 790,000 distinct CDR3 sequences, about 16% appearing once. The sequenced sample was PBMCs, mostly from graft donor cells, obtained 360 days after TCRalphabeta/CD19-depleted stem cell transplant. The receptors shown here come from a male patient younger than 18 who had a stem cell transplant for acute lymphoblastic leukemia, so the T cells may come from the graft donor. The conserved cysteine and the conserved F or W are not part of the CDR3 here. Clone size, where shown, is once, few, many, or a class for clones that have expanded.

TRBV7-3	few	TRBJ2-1	ASSITSPGYEQF
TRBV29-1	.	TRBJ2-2	SVDRDPTGELF
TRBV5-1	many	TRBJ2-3	ASSLARTSTDTQY
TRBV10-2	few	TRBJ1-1	ASTLVWGYTEAF
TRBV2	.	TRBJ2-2	ASRGGGTSGRANTGELF
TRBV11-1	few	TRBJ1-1	ASSLALGNTEAF
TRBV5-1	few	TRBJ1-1	ASSSLTGRSNSEAF
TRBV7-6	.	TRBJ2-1	ASSLAKFDNEQF
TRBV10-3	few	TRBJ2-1	AIGLQGEGLAGAYNEQF
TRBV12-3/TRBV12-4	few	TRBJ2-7	ASSFARGDYEQY
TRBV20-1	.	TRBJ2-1	SADHWDRSYNEQF
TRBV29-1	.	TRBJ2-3	SPLGGGGPTDTQY
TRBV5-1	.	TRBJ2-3	ASSLITSGRPPTDTQY